This T cell receptor beta chain was recorded in a study of cytomegalovirus exposure and HLA in healthy donors. Study results and caveats: An assumption of roughly uniform sequencing depth across donors underlay the presence/absence analyses.

The PCR had 60 Vbeta and 13 Jbeta primers. The data were produced by immunoSEQ multiplex PCR, yet TCRdb's version contains in-frame clones alone and is incomplete. The repertoire holds around 100,000 clones, with approximately 74% as singletons. Concerning this clone itself: Its antigen remains unidentified.

The CDR3 has 14 amino acids. The J segment lost 6 bases and the V segment lost 2 bases, leaving 4 bases of the junction unmatched. Germline lookup yields CDR1 MNHNS and CDR2 SASEGT. Sequenced input: PBMCs. The TCR originated in a woman aged 40 to 50 in good health and CMV-seropositive. J is TRBJ1-5 and V is TRBV6-1, with 7 bases matching TRBD1. CDR3 amino acids: CASSESGGIQPQHF. As DNA, the CDR3 is TGTGCCAGCAGTGAATCAGGGGGAATTCAGCCCCAGCATTTT.